The clone carrying this T cell receptor (beta chain) has just a few counts. The antigen is not known. This sample is drawn from a study of cytotoxic CD8 clonotypes in ibrutinib-treated CLL. Study context: Each sample contained, on average, approximately 250,000 productive templates and some 90,000 productive rearrangements.

The CDR3 consists of 18 residues. The germline V gene encodes CDR1 SEHNR and CDR2 FQNEAQ (reference sequence). V was clipped by 5 bases and J by 7 bases, with 29 bases between them. Depth targeted 1 in 200,000 to 1 in 1 million T cells, averaging roughly 9.3x coverage per clonotype. Assay: immunoSEQ multiplex PCR; the TCRdb copy retains only in-frame clones and omits some. The table has 58,000 or so clones, 45% to 60% seen once. The study, taken as a whole, reports: Public clonotypes occurred uncommonly; on treatment, they contracted or remained stable.

The sequence was obtained from a human donor with chronic lymphocytic leukemia. Sequenced material: PBMCs, taken after 12 months of ibrutinib treatment. The chain combines TRBV7-9 with TRBJ1-2; the D gene is possibly TRBD1 (6 bases). In DNA form, the CDR3 reads TGTGCCAGCAGCGGTAGCCTGGGCAGTCTGACAGGATGGGGTGGCTACACCTTC. Amino acids: CASSGSLGSLTGWGGYTF.